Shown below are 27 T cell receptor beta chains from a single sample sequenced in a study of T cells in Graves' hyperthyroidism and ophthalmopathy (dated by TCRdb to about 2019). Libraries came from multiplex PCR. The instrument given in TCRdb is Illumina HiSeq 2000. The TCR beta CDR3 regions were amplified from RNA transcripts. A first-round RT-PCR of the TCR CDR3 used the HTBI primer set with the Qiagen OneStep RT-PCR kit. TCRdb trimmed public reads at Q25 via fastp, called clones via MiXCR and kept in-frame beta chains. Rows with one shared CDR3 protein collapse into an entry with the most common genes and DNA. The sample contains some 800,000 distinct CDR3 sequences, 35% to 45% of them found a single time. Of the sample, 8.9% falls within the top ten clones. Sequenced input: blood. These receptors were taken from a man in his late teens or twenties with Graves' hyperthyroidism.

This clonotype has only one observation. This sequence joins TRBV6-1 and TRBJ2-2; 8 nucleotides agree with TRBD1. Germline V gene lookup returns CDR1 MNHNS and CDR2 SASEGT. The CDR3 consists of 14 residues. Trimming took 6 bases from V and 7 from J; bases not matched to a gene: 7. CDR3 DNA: TGTGCCAGCAGCCGTTTGGACAGGGACGGGGAGCTGTTTTTT. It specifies CASSRLDRDGELFF.

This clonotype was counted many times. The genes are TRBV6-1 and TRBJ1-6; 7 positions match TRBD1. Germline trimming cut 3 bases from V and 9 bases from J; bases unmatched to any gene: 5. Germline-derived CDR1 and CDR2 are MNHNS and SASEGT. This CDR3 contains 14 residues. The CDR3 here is CASSEGDSLSPLHF. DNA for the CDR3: TGTGCCAGCAGTGAGGGGGACAGCCTTTCACCCCTCCACTTT.

As DNA, the CDR3 is TGTGCCAGCAGTTGGGGGGCGGAAACCGGGGAGCTGTTTTTT. Translating it yields CASSWGAETGELFF. The V call is TRBV7-9, the J call TRBJ2-2, with D perhaps given as TRBD1 or TRBD2 (6 bases each). The V gene lost 6 bases and the J gene lost 5 bases, with 13 bases spanning the gap. Germline CDR1 SEHNR, CDR2 FQNEAQ (reference sequence). This CDR3 has 14 amino acids.

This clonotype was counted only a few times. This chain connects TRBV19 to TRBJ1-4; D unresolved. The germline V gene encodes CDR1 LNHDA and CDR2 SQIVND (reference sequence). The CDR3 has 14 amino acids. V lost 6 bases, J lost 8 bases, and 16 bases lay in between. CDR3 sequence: CASRGPRQFEKLFF. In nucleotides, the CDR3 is TGTGCCAGTAGGGGCCCTCGGCAATTCGAAAAACTGTTTTTT.

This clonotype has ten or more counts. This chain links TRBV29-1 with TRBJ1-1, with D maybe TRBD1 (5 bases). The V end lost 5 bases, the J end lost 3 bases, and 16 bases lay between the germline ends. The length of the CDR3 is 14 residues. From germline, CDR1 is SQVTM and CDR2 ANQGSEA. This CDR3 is CSVRPGTDDTEAFF. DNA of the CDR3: TGCAGCGTTCGTCCCGGGACGGATGACACTGAAGCTTTCTTT. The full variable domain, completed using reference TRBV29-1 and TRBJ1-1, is SAVISQKPSRDICQRGTSLTIQCQVDSQVTMMFWYRQQPGQSLTLIATANQGSEATYESGFVIDKFPISRPNLTFSTLTVSNMSPEDSSIYLCSVRPGTDDTEAFFGQGTRLTVV.

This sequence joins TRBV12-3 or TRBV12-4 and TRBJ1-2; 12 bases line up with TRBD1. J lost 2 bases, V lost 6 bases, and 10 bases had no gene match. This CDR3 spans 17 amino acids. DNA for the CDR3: TGTGCCAGCAGCCTGGTCGCGGGACAGGGGGCGAACTATGGCTACACCTTC. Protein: CASSLVAGQGANYGYTF.

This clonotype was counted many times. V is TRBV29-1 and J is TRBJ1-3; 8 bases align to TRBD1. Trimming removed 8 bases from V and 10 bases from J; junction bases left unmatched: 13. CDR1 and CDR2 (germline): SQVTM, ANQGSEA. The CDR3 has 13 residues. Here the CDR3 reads CSFRQGAHDTIYF. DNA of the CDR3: TGCAGCTTTAGGCAGGGGGCTCATGATACCATATATTTT.

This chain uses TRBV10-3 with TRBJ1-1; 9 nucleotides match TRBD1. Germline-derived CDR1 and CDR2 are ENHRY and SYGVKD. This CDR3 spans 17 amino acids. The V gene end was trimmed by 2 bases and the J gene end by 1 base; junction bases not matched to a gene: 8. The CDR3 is CAISEPQGASENTEAFF. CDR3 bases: TGTGCCATCAGTGAGCCACAGGGGGCTTCAGAGAACACTGAAGCTTTCTTT.

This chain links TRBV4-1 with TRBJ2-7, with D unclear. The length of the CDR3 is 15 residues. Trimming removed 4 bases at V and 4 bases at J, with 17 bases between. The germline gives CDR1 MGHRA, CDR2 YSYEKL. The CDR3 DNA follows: TGCGCCAGCAGCCGGCTAATCGCCTTGGAGTACGAGCAGTACTTC. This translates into CASSRLIALEYEQYF.

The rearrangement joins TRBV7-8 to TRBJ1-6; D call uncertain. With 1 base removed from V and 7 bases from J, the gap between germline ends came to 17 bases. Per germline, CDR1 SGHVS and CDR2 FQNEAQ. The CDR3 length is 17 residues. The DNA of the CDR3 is TGTGCCAGCAGCTTAGTTTCGGTAACCCGGAAAAATTCACCCCTCCACTTT. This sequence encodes CASSLVSVTRKNSPLHF. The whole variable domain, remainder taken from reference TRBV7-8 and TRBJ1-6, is GAGVSQSPRYKVAKRGQDVALRCDPISGHVSLFWYQQALGQGPEFLTYFQNEAQLDKSGLPSDRFFAERPEGSVSTLKIQRTQQEDSAVYLCASSLVSVTRKNSPLHFGNGTRLTVT.

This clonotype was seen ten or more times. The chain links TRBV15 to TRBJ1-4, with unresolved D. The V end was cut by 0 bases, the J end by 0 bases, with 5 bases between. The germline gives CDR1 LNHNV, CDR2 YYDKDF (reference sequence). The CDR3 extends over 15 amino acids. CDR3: CATSRDAATNEKLFF. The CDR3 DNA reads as TGTGCCACCAGCAGAGATGCGGCAACTAATGAAAAACTGTTTTTT.

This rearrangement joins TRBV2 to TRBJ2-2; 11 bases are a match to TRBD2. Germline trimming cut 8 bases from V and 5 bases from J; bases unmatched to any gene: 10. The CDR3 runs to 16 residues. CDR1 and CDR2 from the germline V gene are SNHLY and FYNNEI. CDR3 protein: CASSGVTSGGTGELFF. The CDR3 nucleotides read TGTGCCAGCTCAGGTGTAACTAGCGGGGGAACCGGGGAGCTGTTTTTT. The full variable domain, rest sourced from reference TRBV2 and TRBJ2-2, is EPEVTQTPSHQVTQMGQEVILRCVPISNHLYFYWYRQILGQKVEFLVSFYNNEISEKSEIFDDQFSVERPDGSNFTLKIRSTKLEDSAMYFCASSGVTSGGTGELFFGEGSRLTVL.

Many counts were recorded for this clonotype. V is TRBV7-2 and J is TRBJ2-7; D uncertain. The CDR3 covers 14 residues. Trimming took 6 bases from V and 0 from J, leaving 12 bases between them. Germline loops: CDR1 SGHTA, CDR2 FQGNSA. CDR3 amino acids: CASSPGPYSYEQYF. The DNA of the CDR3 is TGTGCCAGCAGTCCAGGACCGTACTCCTACGAGCAGTACTTC.

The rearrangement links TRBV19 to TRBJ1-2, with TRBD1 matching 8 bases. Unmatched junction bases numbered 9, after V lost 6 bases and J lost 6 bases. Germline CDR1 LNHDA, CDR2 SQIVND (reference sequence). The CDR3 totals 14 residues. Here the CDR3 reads CASSPGRGPDGYTF. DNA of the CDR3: TGTGCCAGTAGCCCCGGCAGGGGGCCAGATGGCTACACCTTC.

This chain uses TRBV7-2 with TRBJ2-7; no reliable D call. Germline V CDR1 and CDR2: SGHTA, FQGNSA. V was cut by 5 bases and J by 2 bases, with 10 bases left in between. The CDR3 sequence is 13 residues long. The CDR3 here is CASSPREAYEQYF. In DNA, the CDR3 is TGTGCCAGCAGCCCGCGTGAGGCCTACGAGCAGTACTTC.

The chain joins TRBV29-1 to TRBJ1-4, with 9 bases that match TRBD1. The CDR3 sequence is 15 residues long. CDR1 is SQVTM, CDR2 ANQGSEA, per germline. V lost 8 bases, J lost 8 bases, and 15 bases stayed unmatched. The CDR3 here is CSILAGTGIREKLFF. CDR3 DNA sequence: TGCAGCATCCTCGCTGGGACAGGGATTCGAGAAAAACTGTTTTTT.

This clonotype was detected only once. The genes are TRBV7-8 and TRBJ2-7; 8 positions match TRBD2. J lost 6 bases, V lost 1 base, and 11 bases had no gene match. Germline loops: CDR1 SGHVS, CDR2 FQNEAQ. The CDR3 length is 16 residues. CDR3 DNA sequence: TGTGCCAGCAGCTTAGGGAGGGGGACTAGACAAATCGAGCAGTACTTC. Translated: CASSLGRGTRQIEQYF. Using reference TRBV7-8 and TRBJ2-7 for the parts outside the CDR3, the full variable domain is GAGVSQSPRYKVAKRGQDVALRCDPISGHVSLFWYQQALGQGPEFLTYFQNEAQLDKSGLPSDRFFAERPEGSVSTLKIQRTQQEDSAVYLCASSLGRGTRQIEQYFGPGTRLTVT.

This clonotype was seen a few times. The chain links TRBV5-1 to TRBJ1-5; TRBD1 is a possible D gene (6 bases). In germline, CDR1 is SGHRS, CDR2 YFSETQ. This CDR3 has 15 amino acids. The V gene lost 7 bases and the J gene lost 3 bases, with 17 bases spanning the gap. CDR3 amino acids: CASEPRQAFNQPQHF. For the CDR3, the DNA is TGCGCCAGCGAACCGAGACAGGCTTTCAATCAGCCCCAGCATTTT.

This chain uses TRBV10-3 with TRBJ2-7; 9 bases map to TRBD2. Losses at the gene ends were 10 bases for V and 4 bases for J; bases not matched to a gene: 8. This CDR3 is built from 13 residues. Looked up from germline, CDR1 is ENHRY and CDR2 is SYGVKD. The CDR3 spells CASTQRGEYEQYF. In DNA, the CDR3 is TGTGCCAGCACCCAGCGGGGGGAATACGAGCAGTACTTC.

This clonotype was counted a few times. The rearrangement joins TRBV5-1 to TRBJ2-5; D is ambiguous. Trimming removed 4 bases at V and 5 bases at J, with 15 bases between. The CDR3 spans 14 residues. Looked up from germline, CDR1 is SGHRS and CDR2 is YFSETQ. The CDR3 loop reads CASSLVSLRETQYF. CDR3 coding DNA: TGCGCCAGCAGCCTCGTTTCACTGCGGGAGACCCAGTACTTC.

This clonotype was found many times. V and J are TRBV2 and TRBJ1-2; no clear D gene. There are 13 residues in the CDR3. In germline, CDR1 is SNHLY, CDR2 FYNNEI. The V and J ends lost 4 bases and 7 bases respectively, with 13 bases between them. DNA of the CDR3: TGTGCCAGCAGTGTCGAGGTTAGCCGTGGCTACACCTTC. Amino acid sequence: CASSVEVSRGYTF.

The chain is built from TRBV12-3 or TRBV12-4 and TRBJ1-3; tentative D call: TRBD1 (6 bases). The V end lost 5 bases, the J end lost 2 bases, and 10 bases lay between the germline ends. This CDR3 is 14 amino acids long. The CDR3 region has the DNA TGTGCCAGCAGTCCGGGGGCACCTGGAAACACCATATATTTT. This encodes CASSPGAPGNTIYF.

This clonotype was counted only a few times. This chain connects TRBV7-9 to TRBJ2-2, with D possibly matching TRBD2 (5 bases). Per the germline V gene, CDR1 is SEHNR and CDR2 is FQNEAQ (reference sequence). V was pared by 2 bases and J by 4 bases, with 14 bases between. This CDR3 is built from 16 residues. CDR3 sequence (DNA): TGTGCCAGCAGCTTAAAACTAAGGACTGCCACCGGGGAGCTGTTTTTT. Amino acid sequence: CASSLKLRTATGELFF.

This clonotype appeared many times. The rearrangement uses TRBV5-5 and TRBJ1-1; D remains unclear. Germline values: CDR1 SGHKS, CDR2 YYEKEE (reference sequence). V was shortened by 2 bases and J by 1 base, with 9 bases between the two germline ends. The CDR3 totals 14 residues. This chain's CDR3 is CASSFFSENTEAFF. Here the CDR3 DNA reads TGTGCCAGCAGCTTTTTTTCGGAGAACACTGAAGCTTTCTTT. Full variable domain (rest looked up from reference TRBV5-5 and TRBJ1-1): DAGVTQSPTHLIKTRGQQVTLRCSPISGHKSVSWYQQVLGQGPQFIFQYYEKEERGRGNFPDRFSARQFPNYSSELNVNALLLGDSALYLCASSFFSENTEAFFGQGTRLTVV.

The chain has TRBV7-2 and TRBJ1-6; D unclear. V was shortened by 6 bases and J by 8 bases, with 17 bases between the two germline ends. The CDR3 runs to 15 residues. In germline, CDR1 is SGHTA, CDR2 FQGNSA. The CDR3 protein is CASRHYTGRDSPLHF. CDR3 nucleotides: TGTGCCAGCAGACACTACACCGGGAGAGATTCACCCCTCCACTTT.

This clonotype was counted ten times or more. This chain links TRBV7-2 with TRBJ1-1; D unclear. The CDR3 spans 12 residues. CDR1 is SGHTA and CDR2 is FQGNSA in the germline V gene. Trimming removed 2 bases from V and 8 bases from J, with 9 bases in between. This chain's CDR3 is CASSLSLREAFF. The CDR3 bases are TGTGCCAGCAGCTTATCCCTCAGGGAAGCTTTCTTT.

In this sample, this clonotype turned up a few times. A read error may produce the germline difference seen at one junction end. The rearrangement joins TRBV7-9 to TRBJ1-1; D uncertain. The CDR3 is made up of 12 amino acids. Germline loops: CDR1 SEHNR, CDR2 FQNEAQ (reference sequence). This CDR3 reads CTSSPSNTEAFF. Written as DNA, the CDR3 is TGTACCAGCAGCCCCTCGAACACTGAAGCTTTCTTT.